Described below is a single T cell receptor (beta chain) sequence and its context. What it binds is not known. The data derive from a study of memory CD4+ T cells and cytomegalovirus serostatus. General study points: CD4+ memory repertoires contained about two fifths of the 164 reported CMV TCRbeta sequences.

The CDR3 is 13 residues long. The V and J ends lost 7 bases and 0 bases respectively, with 7 bases between them. The germline gives CDR1 MNHEY, CDR2 SMNVEV (reference sequence). The sort gate was single viable CD3+CD4+CD8-CD45RO+ cells for memory CD4+ T cells. Donors' CMV status reflects serum IgG against pp150, pp28, p38, p52. Profiling relied on immunoSEQ multiplex PCR, and the TCRdb table lists in-frame clones only, not all of them. The table lists 60,000 to 75,000 clones, around 80% of them singletons. The sample was memory CD4+ T cells from blood. This clonotype was obtained from an adult in good health and CMV-seronegative. Some clones in this sample may be carry-over from other donors' samples. The rearrangement joins TRBV27 to TRBJ2-1, with D hard to call. In nucleotides, the CDR3 is TGTGCCAGCATGTCAACCTCCTACAATGAGCAGTTCTTC. This translates into CASMSTSYNEQFF.